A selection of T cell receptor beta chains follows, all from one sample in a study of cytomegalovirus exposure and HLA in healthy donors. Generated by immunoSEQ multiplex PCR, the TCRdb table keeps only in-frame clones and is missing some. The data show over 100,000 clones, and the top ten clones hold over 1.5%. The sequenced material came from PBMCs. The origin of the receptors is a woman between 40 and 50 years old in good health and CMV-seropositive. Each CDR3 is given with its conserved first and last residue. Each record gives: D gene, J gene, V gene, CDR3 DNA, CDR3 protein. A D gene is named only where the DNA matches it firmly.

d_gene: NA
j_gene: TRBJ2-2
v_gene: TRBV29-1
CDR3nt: TGCAGCGTTGAAGATAGGCAGGTTTCGAACACCGGGGAGCTGTTTTTT
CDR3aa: CSVEDRQVSNTGELFF

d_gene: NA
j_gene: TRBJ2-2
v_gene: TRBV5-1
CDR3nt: TGCGCCAGCAGCTTGGACGGGGGGGAGCTGTTTTTT
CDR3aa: CASSLDGGELFF

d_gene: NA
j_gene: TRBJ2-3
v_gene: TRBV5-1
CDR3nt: TGCGCCAGCAGCTTGTTGATAGCGGAAGCCACAGATACGCAGTATTTT
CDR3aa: CASSLLIAEATDTQYF

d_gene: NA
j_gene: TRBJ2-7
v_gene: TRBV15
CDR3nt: TGTGCCACCAGCAGTCCCGGTATTCGGGAGTACGAGCAGTACTTC
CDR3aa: CATSSPGIREYEQYF

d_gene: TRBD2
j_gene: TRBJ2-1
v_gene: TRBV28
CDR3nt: TGTGCCAGCAGTCCCATCGGACTAGCGGGAGGCAATGAGCAGTTCTTC
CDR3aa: CASSPIGLAGGNEQFF

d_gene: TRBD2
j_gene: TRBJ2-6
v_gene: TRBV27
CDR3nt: TGTGCCAGCAGTTTTGCAGGGAGGGGCTCTGGGGCCAACGTCCTGACTTTC
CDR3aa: CASSFAGRGSGANVLTF

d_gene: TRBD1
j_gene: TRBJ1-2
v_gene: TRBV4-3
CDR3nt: TGCGCCAGCAGCCAAGCACAGGGGGGTCTCTATGGCTACACCTTC
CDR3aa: CASSQAQGGLYGYTF

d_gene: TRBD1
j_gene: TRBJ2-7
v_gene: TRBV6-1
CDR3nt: TGTGCCAGCAGTCAAGCGACAGGGAGATCCCCCTACGAGCAGTACTTC
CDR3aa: CASSQATGRSPYEQYF

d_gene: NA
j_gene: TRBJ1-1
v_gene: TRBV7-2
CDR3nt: TGTGCCAGCAGGAAAAGCGCAGGGGCGAACACTGAAGCTTTCTTT
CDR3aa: CASRKSAGANTEAFF

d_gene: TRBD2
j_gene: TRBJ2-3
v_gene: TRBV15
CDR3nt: TGTGCCACCAGCAGAGATCGGGATAGCGGGATGATGCAGTATTTT
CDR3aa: CATSRDRDSGMMQYF

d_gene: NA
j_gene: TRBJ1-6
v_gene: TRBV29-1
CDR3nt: TGCAGCGTAAGAGGCTCGGACAGTGGGGGAGCCCTCCACTTT
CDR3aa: CSVRGSDSGGALHF

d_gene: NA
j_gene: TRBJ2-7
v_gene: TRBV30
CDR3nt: TGTGCCTGGGGCGACAGTTCCTACGAGCAGTACTTC
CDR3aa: CAWGDSSYEQYF

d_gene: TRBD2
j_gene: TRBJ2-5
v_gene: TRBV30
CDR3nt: TGTGCCTGGAGTGGGACTAGCGGGACCCAAGAGACCCAGTACTTC
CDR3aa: CAWSGTSGTQETQYF

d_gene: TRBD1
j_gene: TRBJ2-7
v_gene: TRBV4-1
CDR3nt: TGCACCAGCAGCCAAGACGGACAGGGTAACTACGAGCAGTACTTC
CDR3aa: CTSSQDGQGNYEQYF

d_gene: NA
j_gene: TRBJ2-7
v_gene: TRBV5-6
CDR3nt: TGTGCCAGCAGCTTGGAGGAGCGGCACGAGCAGTACTTC
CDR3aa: CASSLEERHEQYF

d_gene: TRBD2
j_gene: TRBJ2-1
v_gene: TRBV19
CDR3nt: TGTGCCAGTAGTAATTCTGACCTAGCGGGAGCCGGTGAGCAGTTCTTC
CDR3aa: CASSNSDLAGAGEQFF

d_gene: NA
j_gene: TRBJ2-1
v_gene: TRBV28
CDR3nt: TGTGCCAGCAGCCCGGACTGGCACAATGAGCAGTTCTTC
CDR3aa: CASSPDWHNEQFF

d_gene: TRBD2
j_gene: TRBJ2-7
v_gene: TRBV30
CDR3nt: TGTGCCTGGAATAGCGGGTCCTACGAGCAGTACTTC
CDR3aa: CAWNSGSYEQYF

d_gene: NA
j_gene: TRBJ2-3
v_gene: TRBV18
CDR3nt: TGTGCCAGCTCACCACCTCGGAGCACAGATACGCAGTATTTT
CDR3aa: CASSPPRSTDTQYF

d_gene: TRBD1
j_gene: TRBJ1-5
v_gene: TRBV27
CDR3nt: TGTGCCAGCTCCCCCCTACAGGGGCTAAATCAGCCCCAGCATTTT
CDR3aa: CASSPLQGLNQPQHF

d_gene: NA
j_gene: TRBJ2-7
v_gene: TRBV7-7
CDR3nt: TGTGCTAGCAGCTTAGTTGCAGGGCAGGCCTACGAGCAGTACTTC
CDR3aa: CASSLVAGQAYEQYF

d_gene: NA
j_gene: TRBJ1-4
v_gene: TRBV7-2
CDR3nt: TGTGCCAGCAGCGGCAGGGGCAGGGTCGAGAAACTGTTTTTT
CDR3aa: CASSGRGRVEKLFF

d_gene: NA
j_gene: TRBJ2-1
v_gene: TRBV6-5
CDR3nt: TGTGCCAGCCGCTTTGGCCGGAGCTCCTACAATGAGCAGTTCTTC
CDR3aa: CASRFGRSSYNEQFF

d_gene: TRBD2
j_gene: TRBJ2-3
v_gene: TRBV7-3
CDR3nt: TGTGCCAGCAGCCTCGGGGGGGGCTCAGATACGCAGTATTTT
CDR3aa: CASSLGGGSDTQYF

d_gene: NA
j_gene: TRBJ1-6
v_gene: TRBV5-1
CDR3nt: TGCGCCAGCAGTGGGCGAGAATCGGGGAAGAGAGATAATTCACCCCTCCACTTT
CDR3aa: CASSGRESGKRDNSPLHF

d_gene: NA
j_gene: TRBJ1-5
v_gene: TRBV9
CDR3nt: TGTGCCAGCAGCGTAGGCGGGTTTGGCCAGCCCCAGCATTTT
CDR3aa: CASSVGGFGQPQHF

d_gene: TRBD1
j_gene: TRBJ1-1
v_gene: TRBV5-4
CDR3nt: TGTGCCAGCAGCTCTGCGGGACAGGGGATGAGGACTGAAGCTTTCTTT
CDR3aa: CASSSAGQGMRTEAFF

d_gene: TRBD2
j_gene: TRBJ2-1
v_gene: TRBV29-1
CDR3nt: TGCAGCGTTCGACTAGCGGGAGACGCTGAGCAGTTCTTC
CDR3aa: CSVRLAGDAEQFF

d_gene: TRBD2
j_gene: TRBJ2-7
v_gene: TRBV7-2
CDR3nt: TGTGCCAGCAGCTCCTACCCTACTAGCGGGAGGGCCAACGAGCAGTACTTC
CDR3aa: CASSSYPTSGRANEQYF

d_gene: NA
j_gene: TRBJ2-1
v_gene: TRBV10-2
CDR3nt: TGCGCCAGCAGAGAAAGGTGGGGGGACTCCTACAATGAGCAGTTCTTC
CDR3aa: CASRERWGDSYNEQFF

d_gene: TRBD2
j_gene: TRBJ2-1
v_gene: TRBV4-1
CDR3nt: TGCGCCAGCAGCCAAGAACGGCTAGCGGGAGTCGTTGAGCAGTTCTTC
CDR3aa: CASSQERLAGVVEQFF

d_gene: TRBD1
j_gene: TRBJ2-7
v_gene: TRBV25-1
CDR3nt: TGTGCCAGCAGTGAGTCCAGGGGGACCTACGAGCAGTACTTC
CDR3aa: CASSESRGTYEQYF

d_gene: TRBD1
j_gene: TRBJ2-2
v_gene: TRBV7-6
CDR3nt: TGTGCCAGCAGCCGGGACAGGGGGTACACCGGGGAGCTGTTTTTT
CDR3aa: CASSRDRGYTGELFF

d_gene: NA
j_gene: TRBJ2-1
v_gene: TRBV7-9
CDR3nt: TGTGCCAGCAGCTCCGGTTTTGGTTCCTACAATGAGCAGTTCTTC
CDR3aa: CASSSGFGSYNEQFF

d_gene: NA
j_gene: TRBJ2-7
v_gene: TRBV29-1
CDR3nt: TGCAGCGTTGAAGATCTGGCGGGACGCTCCTACGAGCAGTACTTC
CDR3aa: CSVEDLAGRSYEQYF

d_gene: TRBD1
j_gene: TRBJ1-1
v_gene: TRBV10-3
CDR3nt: TGTGCCATCAGTACAGGGGGCGAAGGGGGGACTGAAGCTTTCTTT
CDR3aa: CAISTGGEGGTEAFF

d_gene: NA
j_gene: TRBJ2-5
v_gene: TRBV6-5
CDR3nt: TGTGCCAGCAGTAACAGGGAAGAGACCCAGTACTTC
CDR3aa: CASSNREETQYF

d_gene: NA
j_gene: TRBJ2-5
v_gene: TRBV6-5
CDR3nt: TGTGCCAGCAACTACCGGGGGAGAGGACAAGAGACCCAGTACTTC
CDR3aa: CASNYRGRGQETQYF

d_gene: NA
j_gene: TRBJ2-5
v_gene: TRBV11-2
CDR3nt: TGTGCCAGCAGCCGACAGTTACCTATTCAAGAGACCCAGTACTTC
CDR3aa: CASSRQLPIQETQYF

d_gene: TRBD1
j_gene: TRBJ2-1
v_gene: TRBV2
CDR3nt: TGTGCCAGCAGGAAGGACAGGACGAAAGTCAATGAGCAGTTCTTC
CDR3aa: CASRKDRTKVNEQFF

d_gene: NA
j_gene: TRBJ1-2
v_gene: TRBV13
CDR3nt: TGTGCCAGCGATGTTCGGGGGGGGGCATATGGCTACACCTTC
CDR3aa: CASDVRGGAYGYTF